The rows below give T cell receptor beta chains drawn from one sample of a study of post-analysis software for immune sequencing data. TCRdb re-called the PCR reads through MiXCR, storing one row per CDR3 protein. The sample yields 740,000 or so distinct CDR3 sequences, roughly 50% seen once. The sequenced material came from blood. The receptors here all came from a girl aged 10 to 17 with multiple sclerosis. Each CDR3 is given with its conserved first and last residue. D genes are given only for firm matches. Clone size is stated in some rows and not others, as once, few, many or a class when expanded.

V gene: TRBV20-1
clone size: -
D gene: -
J gene: TRBJ2-3
CDR3 DNA: TGCAGTGCTCAGTCATTAGCAGATACGCAGTATTTT
CDR3 protein: CSAQSLADTQYF

V gene: TRBV7-8
clone size: -
D gene: -
J gene: TRBJ2-1
CDR3 DNA: TGTGCCAGCAGCTTAGAACATAACTCCTACAATGAGCAGTTCTTC
CDR3 protein: CASSLEHNSYNEQFF

V gene: TRBV20-1
clone size: -
D gene: TRBD1
J gene: TRBJ2-1
CDR3 DNA: TGCAGTGCTAGATCCACACAGGGGGTTTTTGGCTATGAGCAGTTCTTC
CDR3 protein: CSARSTQGVFGYEQFF

V gene: TRBV5-1
clone size: few
D gene: -
J gene: TRBJ1-1
CDR3 DNA: TGCGCCAGCAGCTCAGCGGTCCCGGGCAAGGGCACAGGTGAAGCTTTCTTT
CDR3 protein: CASSSAVPGKGTGEAFF

V gene: TRBV3-1
clone size: few
D gene: TRBD2
J gene: TRBJ2-7
CDR3 DNA: TGTGCCAGCAGCCAAGGTCTAGCGGGAGCTGGCGAGCAGTACTTC
CDR3 protein: CASSQGLAGAGEQYF

V gene: TRBV3-1
clone size: -
D gene: -
J gene: TRBJ2-3
CDR3 DNA: TGTGCCAGCAGCCACTCGGGGGGCATCGATACGCAGTATTTT
CDR3 protein: CASSHSGGIDTQYF

V gene: TRBV5-1
clone size: few
D gene: -
J gene: TRBJ2-7
CDR3 DNA: TGCGCCAGCAGCTTGGCTGCATCGACGACAGTGTCGTACGAGCAGTACTTC
CDR3 protein: CASSLAASTTVSYEQYF

V gene: TRBV5-1
clone size: -
D gene: TRBD1
J gene: TRBJ1-1
CDR3 DNA: TGCGCCAGCAGCTCGGGCGACAGGGGGAACACTGAAGCTTTCTTT
CDR3 protein: CASSSGDRGNTEAFF

V gene: TRBV6-5
clone size: -
D gene: -
J gene: TRBJ1-4
CDR3 DNA: TGTGCCAGTGGACGTATTTGGGGGGCGACTAATGAAAAACTGTTTTTT
CDR3 protein: CASGRIWGATNEKLFF

V gene: TRBV29-1
clone size: -
D gene: -
J gene: TRBJ1-2
CDR3 DNA: TGCAGCGTTGAAGATCTGCCGAAAGGCTACACCTTC
CDR3 protein: CSVEDLPKGYTF

V gene: TRBV29-1
clone size: -
D gene: -
J gene: TRBJ2-7
CDR3 DNA: TGCAGCGTTCAAAAAGGGGCAGGACCCTACGAGCAGTACTTC
CDR3 protein: CSVQKGAGPYEQYF

V gene: TRBV20-1
clone size: -
D gene: -
J gene: TRBJ1-4
CDR3 DNA: TGCAGTGCTAGAGAATCGCCCCAACCCGCTCCTAATGAAAAACTGTTTTTT
CDR3 protein: CSARESPQPAPNEKLFF

V gene: TRBV5-1
clone size: -
D gene: TRBD1
J gene: TRBJ1-1
CDR3 DNA: TGCGCCAGCAGCTTGGAGGTGACAGGGGGCACTGAAGCTTTCTTT
CDR3 protein: CASSLEVTGGTEAFF

V gene: TRBV6-2/TRBV6-3
clone size: -
D gene: -
J gene: TRBJ2-5
CDR3 DNA: TGTGCCAGCAGTTACGGGGGATCGGGAGTGGGAGAGACCCAGTACTTC
CDR3 protein: CASSYGGSGVGETQYF

V gene: TRBV29-1
clone size: few
D gene: -
J gene: TRBJ2-1
CDR3 DNA: TGCAGCGTTTCTGGGATACCTTATGACAATGAGCAGTTCTTC
CDR3 protein: CSVSGIPYDNEQFF

V gene: TRBV7-7
clone size: -
D gene: TRBD2
J gene: TRBJ2-5
CDR3 DNA: TGTGCCAGCAGCCGAGGACTAGCGGCCCAAGAGACCCAGTACTTC
CDR3 protein: CASSRGLAAQETQYF

V gene: TRBV20-1
clone size: -
D gene: -
J gene: TRBJ1-1
CDR3 DNA: TGCAGTGCTAATTCTATAGGGCCCTCGAGGAACACTGAAGCTTTCTTT
CDR3 protein: CSANSIGPSRNTEAFF

V gene: TRBV5-1
clone size: few
D gene: TRBD1
J gene: TRBJ2-7
CDR3 DNA: TGCGCCAGCAGCAGCGCTGCAGGGGGCCACTCCTACGAGCAGTACTTC
CDR3 protein: CASSSAAGGHSYEQYF

V gene: TRBV5-1
clone size: -
D gene: TRBD2
J gene: TRBJ2-5
CDR3 DNA: TGCGCCAGCAGCTTGGAACTAGCGGGATACCAAGAGACCCAGTACTTC
CDR3 protein: CASSLELAGYQETQYF

V gene: TRBV10-3
clone size: few
D gene: TRBD2
J gene: TRBJ2-7
CDR3 DNA: TGTGCCATCAGATCCAGGACTAGCGAAGCCTACGAGCAGTACTTC
CDR3 protein: CAIRSRTSEAYEQYF

V gene: TRBV2
clone size: -
D gene: TRBD2
J gene: TRBJ2-7
CDR3 DNA: TGTGCCAGCATAAAACCCGGACTAGGGGCCTACGAGCAGTACTTC
CDR3 protein: CASIKPGLGAYEQYF

V gene: TRBV12-3/TRBV12-4
clone size: few
D gene: TRBD2
J gene: TRBJ2-1
CDR3 DNA: TGTGCCAGCAGTTTAGGGACTAGCGGGAGTACTGAGCAGTTCTTC
CDR3 protein: CASSLGTSGSTEQFF

V gene: TRBV2
clone size: -
D gene: -
J gene: TRBJ2-5
CDR3 DNA: TGTGCCAGCAGTGAGTCGACCCACCAAGAGACCCAGTACTTC
CDR3 protein: CASSESTHQETQYF

V gene: TRBV10-3
clone size: -
D gene: -
J gene: TRBJ2-7
CDR3 DNA: TGTGCCATCAGTGCCCAAGCCGGGACCTGGTACTTC
CDR3 protein: CAISAQAGTWYF

V gene: TRBV12-3/TRBV12-4
clone size: -
D gene: -
J gene: TRBJ1-2
CDR3 DNA: TGTGCCGGCAGTCCAATCATAGCTAACTATGGCTACACCTTC
CDR3 protein: CAGSPIIANYGYTF

V gene: TRBV12-3/TRBV12-4
clone size: -
D gene: -
J gene: TRBJ2-7
CDR3 DNA: TGTGCCAGCAGTTTGGTAGACGTTGGGTACGAGCAGTACTTC
CDR3 protein: CASSLVDVGYEQYF

V gene: TRBV6-2/TRBV6-3
clone size: -
D gene: TRBD2
J gene: TRBJ2-1
CDR3 DNA: TGTGCCAGCAAACGGGGGGTCTCCTACAATGAGCAGTTCTTC
CDR3 protein: CASKRGVSYNEQFF

V gene: TRBV20-1
clone size: -
D gene: -
J gene: TRBJ1-6
CDR3 DNA: TGCAGTGCTAGAGCGGATAGGGTGAATTCACCCCTCCACTTT
CDR3 protein: CSARADRVNSPLHF

V gene: TRBV9
clone size: -
D gene: -
J gene: TRBJ2-5
CDR3 DNA: TGTGCCAGCACCCCCGGGGCGTTCCAAGAGACCCAGTACTTC
CDR3 protein: CASTPGAFQETQYF

V gene: TRBV7-9
clone size: -
D gene: -
J gene: TRBJ2-5
CDR3 DNA: TGTGCCAGCAGCTTAAGTTCCCAGACTCAAGAGACCCAGTACTTC
CDR3 protein: CASSLSSQTQETQYF

V gene: TRBV11-2
clone size: -
D gene: TRBD1
J gene: TRBJ1-2
CDR3 DNA: TGTGCCAGCAGCTCTCCGTCCGACAGGGGCTATGGCTACACCTTC
CDR3 protein: CASSSPSDRGYGYTF

V gene: TRBV18
clone size: -
D gene: TRBD2
J gene: TRBJ2-5
CDR3 DNA: TGTGCCAGCTCACCAGGATCCAGCGGGAGAGAACAGTACTTC
CDR3 protein: CASSPGSSGREQYF

V gene: TRBV29-1
clone size: once
D gene: -
J gene: TRBJ1-2
CDR3 DNA: TGCAGCGTTGAGGGTCTACCGAATGGCTACACCTTC
CDR3 protein: CSVEGLPNGYTF

V gene: TRBV9
clone size: -
D gene: -
J gene: TRBJ2-3
CDR3 DNA: TGTGCCAGCAGCGCACTACTAGCCAGCACAGATACGCAGTATTTT
CDR3 protein: CASSALLASTDTQYF

V gene: TRBV5-1
clone size: -
D gene: TRBD2
J gene: TRBJ2-3
CDR3 DNA: TGCGCCAGCAGCCCCGGGACTAGCGGGGGGTTCACAGATACGCAGTATTTT
CDR3 protein: CASSPGTSGGFTDTQYF